The 23 T cell receptor beta chains below all came from one sample that was sequenced in a study of cytomegalovirus exposure and HLA in healthy donors (dated by TCRdb to 2015 to 2018). Library preparation was by the immunoSEQ multiplex PCR assay. TCRdb mirrors the immuneACCESS table, restricted to in-frame sequences. Some clones are absent from its copies; in checked studies, under half trace to an unresolved V gene, and the reason for the others is unknown. The sample data list about 180,000 clones, and roughly 85% of these were observed just once. About 17% of the sample lies in the top ten. Sequenced sample: PBMCs. The source is a man between 18 and 35 years old in good health and CMV-seropositive.

V gene TRBV5-1 combines with J gene TRBJ2-7; 7 bases align to TRBD2. This CDR3 has 16 amino acids. Germline assignment: CDR1 SGHRS and CDR2 YFSETQ. The ends lost 4 bases at V and 3 bases at J; junction bases unmatched: 13. The CDR3 loop reads CASSRGGGQAGYEQYF. CDR3 DNA: TGCGCCAGCAGCCGTGGGGGAGGGCAGGCAGGCTACGAGCAGTACTTC.

For this clone: The sample contains more than one DNA sequence encoding this CDR3. V usage is TRBV5-1 and J usage is TRBJ2-1; 10 nucleotides line up with TRBD2. The CDR3 has 15 amino acids. The junction had 2 bases not matched to a gene; V was cut back by 0 bases and J by 5 bases. Germline values: CDR1 SGHRS, CDR2 YFSETQ. The CDR3 here is CASSLGLAGDNEQFF. The DNA for the CDR3 is TGCGCCAGCAGCTTGGGTCTAGCGGGGGACAATGAGCAGTTCTTC.

V and J are TRBV6-1 and TRBJ2-7, with a weak D call TRBD2 (6 bases). The V and J ends lost 5 bases and 4 bases respectively, with 12 bases between them. This CDR3 has 13 amino acids. Germline V gene sequence: CDR1 MNHNS, CDR2 SASEGT. CDR3: CASSYGLSYEQYF. DNA for the CDR3: TGTGCCAGCAGTTATGGACTAAGTTACGAGCAGTACTTC.

This sequence joins TRBV30 and TRBJ2-7; D possibly corresponds to TRBD1 (5 bases). Trimming stripped 0 bases from V and 4 bases from J, with 13 bases between. The CDR3 has 14 amino acids. CDR1 and CDR2 (germline): GTSNPN, SVGIG (reference sequence). CDR3 in DNA: TGTGCCTGGAGTGTCGCAGGGTTGGCGTACGAGCAGTACTTC. Encoded protein: CAWSVAGLAYEQYF.

V gene TRBV6-1 combines with J gene TRBJ2-3; 7 nucleotides line up with TRBD2. The CDR3 consists of 17 residues. From germline, CDR1 is MNHNS and CDR2 SASEGT. With 4 bases clipped from V and 2 bases from J, the junction kept 12 bases outside the gene matches. CDR3 region: CASSARLARVFTDTQYF. The DNA of the CDR3 is TGTGCCAGCAGTGCAAGACTAGCAAGAGTCTTCACAGATACGCAGTATTTT.

This sequence joins TRBV5-1 and TRBJ2-1; the D is unclear. The germline V gene encodes CDR1 SGHRS and CDR2 YFSETQ. This CDR3 has 14 amino acids. Trimming pared 2 bases from V and 10 bases from J, leaving 16 bases between. The CDR3, as DNA: TGCGCCAGCAGCTTAGACGGTCCCCTCAGGGAGCAGTTCTTC. It codes for CASSLDGPLREQFF. The variable domain in full, completed from reference TRBV5-1 and TRBJ2-1, reads KAGVTQTPRYLIKTRGQQVTLSCSPISGHRSVSWYQQTPGQGLQFLFEYFSETQRNKGNFPGRFSGRQFSNSRSEMNVSTLELGDSALYLCASSLDGPLREQFFGPGTRLTVL.

This clone was seen only a few times. The gene calls are TRBV7-2 and TRBJ2-3, with 14 positions matching TRBD2. CDR3 length: 17 residues. The germline gives CDR1 SGHTA, CDR2 FQGNSA. V lost 1 base to trimming and J lost 3 bases; unmatched junction nucleotides: 3. The CDR3 here is CASSLGLAGGRTDTQYF. In DNA, the CDR3 is TGTGCCAGCAGCTTAGGACTAGCGGGGGGGCGGACAGATACGCAGTATTTT.

The genes are TRBV7-9 and TRBJ1-2; 8 bases fit TRBD1. V dropped 5 bases and J dropped 2; count of bases not matched to a gene: 10. Germline loops: CDR1 SEHNR, CDR2 FQNEAQ (reference sequence). This CDR3 is built from 16 residues. The CDR3 region is CASSESRDRINYGYTF. In DNA form, the CDR3 reads TGTGCCAGCAGCGAAAGTAGGGACAGGATAAACTATGGCTACACCTTC.

The V gene is TRBV11-1, the J gene TRBJ2-7, with 12 bases aligning to TRBD2. The CDR3 has 16 amino acids. The junction had 13 bases not matched to a gene; V was cut back by 9 bases and J by 4 bases. Germline CDR1 SGHAT, CDR2 FQDESV (reference sequence). CDR3 sequence (DNA): TGTGCCAGTTCTCCGGGGACTAGCGGGCTAATATACGAGCAGTACTTC. Translation: CASSPGTSGLIYEQYF.

V and J are TRBV4-1 and TRBJ1-4, with TRBD1 matching over 7 bases. The CDR3 is made up of 15 amino acids. With V trimmed by 2 bases and J by 3 bases, 3 bases remained unmatched. Germline-derived CDR1 and CDR2 are MGHRA and YSYEKL. DNA for the CDR3: TGCGCCAGCAGCCAAAAGACAGGGTCTAATGAAAAACTGTTTTTT. This gives the protein CASSQKTGSNEKLFF.

This chain joins TRBV11-2 and TRBJ2-3, with 11 bases fitting TRBD2. The junction had 6 bases not matched to a gene; V was cut back by 2 bases and J by 5 bases. The CDR3 covers 16 residues. Germline V gives CDR1 SGHAT, CDR2 FQNNGV. CDR3 DNA sequence: TGTGCCAGCAGCTTACTTTCTAGCGGGAGGAAAGATACGCAGTATTTT. It translates to CASSLLSSGRKDTQYF.

As for this clone: One end of the junction does not line up with germline, which may come from a read error. The gene calls are TRBV30 and TRBJ1-1; D not resolved. The CDR3 loop spans 11 amino acids. Germline V CDR1 and CDR2: GTSNPN, SVGIG (reference sequence). The CDR3 protein is CAWMYTAAVLF. CDR3 nucleotide sequence: TGTGCCTGGATGTATACCGCGGCGGTCTTGTTT.

This chain connects TRBV7-8 to TRBJ1-5; D is perhaps TRBD1 (5 bases). Germline lookup yields CDR1 SGHVS and CDR2 FQNEAQ. The V end was cut by 4 bases, the J end by 2 bases, with 15 bases between. The CDR3 runs to 16 residues. The CDR3 loop is CASSSVQGRGNQPQHF. As DNA, the CDR3 is TGTGCCAGCAGCTCAGTCCAGGGTAGAGGCAATCAGCCCCAGCATTTT.

CDR3 residues: CASSPEGAGKPGNEQFF. In DNA, the CDR3 is TGTGCCAGCAGCCCGGAGGGGGCAGGGAAACCCGGCAATGAGCAGTTCTTC. V gene TRBV13 combines with J gene TRBJ2-1, with a tentative D call TRBD1 (7 bases). This CDR3 contains 17 residues. CDR1 and CDR2 from the germline V gene are PRHDT and FYEKMQ (reference sequence). V lost 5 bases and J 6 bases, leaving 23 bases between the germline ends.

V and J are TRBV5-4 and TRBJ2-1; 9 bases fit TRBD1. Germline CDR1 SGHNT, CDR2 YYREEE (reference sequence). This CDR3 is 15 amino acids long. J lost 0 bases, V lost 4 bases, and 2 bases had no gene match. The CDR3 nucleotides are TGTGCCAGCAGCGGGGGACAGGGCTCCTACAATGAGCAGTTCTTC. Its translation: CASSGGQGSYNEQFF.

The chain joins TRBV7-6 to TRBJ1-2; 8 positions agree with TRBD1. The CDR3 runs 14 residues. J gave up 10 bases and V 3 bases, and 10 bases lay outside the gene matches. The germline V gene has CDR1 SGHVS and CDR2 FNYEAQ. CDR3 amino acids: CASSLEDRGGDYTF. Written as DNA, the CDR3 is TGTGCCAGCAGCTTGGAAGACAGGGGAGGCGACTACACCTTC.

The chain employs TRBV9 and TRBJ2-1; a possible D gene is TRBD1 (5 bases). Germline V gene data show CDR1 as SGDLS and CDR2 as YYNGEE. Trimming removed 0 bases at V and 3 bases at J, with 13 bases between. The CDR3 covers 16 residues. Written as DNA, the CDR3 is TGTGCCAGCAGCGTAGTCAGGACAAGTAACTACAATGAGCAGTTCTTC. It specifies CASSVVRTSNYNEQFF. Drawing the rest from reference TRBV9 and TRBJ2-1, the complete variable domain is DSGVTQTPKHLITATGQRVTLRCSPRSGDLSVYWYQQSLDQGLQFLIQYYNGEERAKGNILERFSAQQFPDLHSELNLSSLELGDSALYFCASSVVRTSNYNEQFFGPGTRLTVL.

J is TRBJ1-2 and V is TRBV28, with 11 bases lining up with TRBD1. The CDR3 is 16 residues long. Germline V gene sequence: CDR1 MDHEN, CDR2 SYDVKM. Trimming removed 6 bases from V and 3 bases from J; junction bases left unmatched: 9. The CDR3 region has the DNA TGTGCCAGCAGGGGGGGAGGACAGGGGGCAGACTATGGCTACACCTTC. As protein: CASRGGGQGADYGYTF.

The rearrangement links TRBV28 to TRBJ2-3; 7 nucleotides match TRBD2. The length of the CDR3 is 13 residues. Germline V gene sequence: CDR1 MDHEN, CDR2 SYDVKM. After removal of 5 bases from V and 8 bases from J, the junction contained 7 bases not matched to a gene. The CDR3 protein is CASSASGGGTQYF. In DNA, the CDR3 is TGTGCCAGCAGTGCCAGTGGGGGGGGTACGCAGTATTTT.

This chain links TRBV7-9 with TRBJ2-5, with TRBD2 matching over 13 bases. V dropped 4 bases and J dropped 5; count of bases not matched to a gene: 7. CDR1 and CDR2 (germline): SEHNR, FQNEAQ (reference sequence). The CDR3 is 16 residues long. This CDR3 reads CASSSRTSGSPETQYF. In DNA, the CDR3 is TGTGCCAGCAGCTCCAGGACTAGCGGGAGCCCGGAGACCCAGTACTTC. Full variable domain (outside the CDR3, taken from reference TRBV7-9 and TRBJ2-5): DTGVSQNPRHKITKRGQNVTFRCDPISEHNRLYWYRQTLGQGPEFLTYFQNEAQLEKSRLLSDRFSAERPKGSFSTLEIQRTEQGDSAMYLCASSSRTSGSPETQYFGPGTRLLVL.

This sequence joins TRBV5-1 and TRBJ2-7; 14 nucleotides match TRBD2. The V gene's germline CDR1 is SGHRS and CDR2 YFSETQ. CDR3 length: 16 residues. V dropped 3 bases and J dropped 2; count of bases not matched to a gene: 4. The CDR3 reads CASSWTSGRHTYEQYF. In DNA, the CDR3 is TGCGCCAGCAGCTGGACTAGCGGGAGGCACACCTACGAGCAGTACTTC.

The chain is built from TRBV11-2 and TRBJ2-1, with D perhaps matching TRBD2 (6 bases). Germline V gene lookup returns CDR1 SGHAT and CDR2 FQNNGV. Trimming shortened V by 3 bases and J by 8 bases, and 17 bases separated the two germline ends. The CDR3 has 15 residues. The CDR3 sequence: CASSLKWRDADEQFF. Here the CDR3 DNA reads TGTGCCAGCAGCTTGAAGTGGCGGGACGCGGATGAGCAGTTCTTC.

The gene calls are TRBV28 and TRBJ2-4; the D gene is possibly TRBD2 (5 bases). The CDR3 loop spans 14 amino acids. V lost 3 bases, J lost 7 bases, and 13 bases lay in between. Germline CDR1 reads MDHEN; CDR2 reads SYDVKM. The CDR3 sequence is CASSLRAVVNIQYF. The DNA of the CDR3 is TGTGCCAGCAGTTTGCGGGCGGTGGTGAACATTCAGTACTTC.